Each of the 14 T cell receptor beta chains below was sequenced from the same sample in a study of T cell repertoires in cytomegalovirus infection. The antigens these receptors bind are not known. TCRdb called the reads again in MiXCR, with one record for every CDR3 protein. The sample has approximately 600,000 distinct CDR3 sequences; 35% to 50% are singletons. The starting material was cultured PBMCs, obtained from culture after CMV antigen stimulation. These receptors were collected from a human donor in good health (CMV status not recorded). Some clones in this sample may be carry-over from other donors' samples.

The chain combines TRBV19 with TRBJ2-5, with no clear D. This CDR3 spans 13 amino acids. The V end was cut by 4 bases, the J end by 4 bases, with 10 bases between. Germline assignment: CDR1 LNHDA and CDR2 SQIVND (reference sequence). In DNA, the CDR3 is TGTGCCAGTAGTAGAGACAAGTCAGAGACCCAGTACTTC. This sequence encodes CASSRDKSETQYF.

This clonotype was found a few times. The chain employs TRBV10-3 and TRBJ1-4; no definite D call. From germline, CDR1 is ENHRY and CDR2 SYGVKD. Trimming took off 3 bases at V and 7 bases at J, with 15 bases between the two ends. This CDR3 has 15 residues. CDR3 coding DNA: TGTGCCATCAGTGACACAAGGACCACGACTGAAAAACTGTTTTTT. This encodes CAISDTRTTTEKLFF.

This chain uses TRBV19 with TRBJ1-1, with no clear D. CDR1 is LNHDA, CDR2 SQIVND, per germline (reference sequence). The CDR3 length is 13 residues. The V end was cut by 2 bases, the J end by 0 bases, with 4 bases between. As DNA, the CDR3 is TGTGCCAGTAGTATACTGGTGAACACTGAAGCTTTCTTT. Translation: CASSILVNTEAFF.

The chain joins TRBV6-2 or TRBV6-3 to TRBJ2-1; 9 bases align to TRBD1. The CDR3 spans 16 residues. Trimming cost V 4 bases and J 0 bases; bases outside gene matches: 4. Per germline, CDR1 MNHEY and CDR2 SVGEGT. The CDR3 is CASSSHRGPSYNEQFF. CDR3 bases: TGTGCCAGCAGTTCCCACAGGGGGCCCTCCTACAATGAGCAGTTCTTC.

The table lists this clonotype with a few counts. The chain combines TRBV19 with TRBJ1-2; a weak D match, TRBD1 (5 bases). This CDR3 is 14 amino acids long. The germline gives CDR1 LNHDA, CDR2 SQIVND (reference sequence). Trimming removed 3 bases at V and 8 bases at J, with 16 bases between. The CDR3 nucleotides read TGTGCCAGTAGTATCCAGGCCAGGGAGTACGGCTACACCTTC. This encodes CASSIQAREYGYTF.

This clonotype was found a few times. In DNA form, the CDR3 reads TGTGCCTCTTCGACTAGCGGGAGCTCCGAGCAGTACTTC. The encoded protein is CASSTSGSSEQYF. This chain joins TRBV18 and TRBJ2-7, with TRBD2 matching 12 bases. The V and J ends lost 11 bases and 6 bases, in that order; junction bases with no gene match: 8. Per the germline V gene, CDR1 is KGHSH and CDR2 is LQKENI. This CDR3 has 13 residues.

This chain connects TRBV7-8 to TRBJ2-5; D gene uncertain. Germline V lookup: CDR1 SGHVS, CDR2 FQNEAQ. This CDR3 spans 16 amino acids. Trimming removed 1 base from V and 2 bases from J, with 14 bases in between. The CDR3, as DNA: TGTGCCAGCAGCTTAGTGTCTCCTCTAACGCAAGAGACCCAGTACTTC. It translates to CASSLVSPLTQETQYF.

The table lists this clonotype with a count of one. The chain employs TRBV20-1 and TRBJ2-7; maybe TRBD2 (5 bases). V lost 1 base and J lost 3, with 7 bases in between. From germline, CDR1 is DFQATT and CDR2 SNEGSKA (reference sequence). There are 12 residues in the CDR3. CDR3 amino acids: CSARGLLYEQYF. CDR3 nucleotide sequence: TGCAGTGCTAGAGGACTACTCTACGAGCAGTACTTC.

This clonotype was seen only a few times. The gene calls are TRBV20-1 and TRBJ2-2; 11 positions match TRBD1. V lost 5 bases and J lost 3; bases outside the gene matches: 5. The CDR3 extends over 15 amino acids. Looked up from germline, CDR1 is DFQATT and CDR2 is SNEGSKA (reference sequence). The CDR3 reads CSASWGQGDTGELFF. CDR3 sequence (DNA): TGCAGTGCTTCTTGGGGACAGGGGGACACCGGGGAGCTGTTTTTT.

This clonotype was seen many times. This chain joins TRBV12-3 or TRBV12-4 and TRBJ1-5; tentative D call: TRBD1 (5 bases). V was pared by 6 bases and J by 6 bases, with 12 bases between. The CDR3 loop spans 13 amino acids. DNA of the CDR3: TGTGCCAGCAGCCTGGGGGGAATTCAGCCCCAGCATTTT. Translation: CASSLGGIQPQHF.

The chain carries TRBV6-8 and TRBJ1-4, with a weak D call TRBD1 (5 bases). Per germline, CDR1 MNHGY and CDR2 SAAAGT. Trimming pared 5 bases from V and 8 bases from J, leaving 18 bases between. CDR3 length: 15 residues. The CDR3 loop is CASSDGGGSREKLFF. DNA for the CDR3: TGTGCCAGCAGTGACGGGGGAGGCTCTAGGGAAAAACTGTTTTTT.

This clonotype was seen a few times. V gene TRBV12-3 or TRBV12-4 combines with J gene TRBJ2-1; tentative D call: TRBD2 (5 bases). The CDR3 spans 13 residues. V was trimmed by 3 bases and J by 7 bases, leaving 10 bases between them. CDR3 protein: CASSLDSLNEQFF. DNA of the CDR3: TGTGCCAGCAGTTTGGACTCTTTAAATGAGCAGTTCTTC.

The CDR3 spells CASSLRDREETQYF. In DNA form, the CDR3 reads TGTGCCAGCAGTTTAAGGGACAGGGAAGAGACCCAGTACTTC. The chain carries TRBV12-3 or TRBV12-4 and TRBJ2-5; 9 bases map to TRBD1. The CDR3 covers 14 residues. The V segment lost 2 bases and the J segment 3 bases; nucleotides outside the gene matches: 1.

The chain has TRBV4-3 and TRBJ1-1; D is ambiguous. Germline V CDR1 and CDR2: LGHNA, YSLEER. The CDR3 covers 16 residues. V dropped 0 bases and J dropped 7 bases, with 18 bases sitting between them. The CDR3 is CASSQDQASAPNEAFF. The CDR3 DNA sequence: TGCGCCAGCAGCCAAGATCAAGCCAGCGCTCCGAATGAAGCTTTCTTT.